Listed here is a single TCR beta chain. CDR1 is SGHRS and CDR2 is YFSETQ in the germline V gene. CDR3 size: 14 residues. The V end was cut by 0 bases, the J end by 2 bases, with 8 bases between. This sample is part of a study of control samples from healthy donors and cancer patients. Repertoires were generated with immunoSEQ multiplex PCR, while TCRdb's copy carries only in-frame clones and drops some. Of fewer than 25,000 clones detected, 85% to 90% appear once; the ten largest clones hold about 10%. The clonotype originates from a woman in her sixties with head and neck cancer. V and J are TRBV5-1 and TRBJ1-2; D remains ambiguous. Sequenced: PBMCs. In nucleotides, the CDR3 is TGCGCCAGCAGCTTGGACAGAGTGAACTATGGCTACACCTTC. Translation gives CASSLDRVNYGYTF.